One T cell receptor beta chain is described in this entry. Its specificity is unknown. The data were taken from a study of T cell responses to AZD1222 COVID-19 vaccine. The data were produced by immunoSEQ multiplex PCR, yet TCRdb's version contains in-frame clones alone and is incomplete. The table shows around 99,000 clones, with about 90% occurring only once. Study results and limitations: Along spike, vaccine-associated CD4 TCRs were found throughout, with dominance at 160-218 and 743-854. Donors in the cohort were predominantly white British and more often female, and clonal diversity was possibly underestimated.

The CDR3 totals 17 residues. The chain carries TRBV21-1 and TRBJ1-4. TRBV21-1 corresponds to a pseudogene. The origin of this receptor is an adult who received the AZD1222 COVID-19 vaccine. This specimen consisted of peripheral blood, obtained 28 days after the second AZD1222 dose. This CDR3 is CASSFKKSQDFNEKLFF. The CDR3 nucleotides read TGTGCCAGCAGCTTTAAAAAGAGTCAAGACTTTAATGAAAAACTGTTTTTT.